This T cell receptor (beta chain) was recovered during a study of cytomegalovirus exposure and HLA in healthy donors (dated by TCRdb to the late 2010s). For context, the study as a whole: An earlier analysis of approximately 640 of the donors reported approximately 270 Gb of sequence data and more than 90 million unique TCR beta sequences from roughly 180 million T cells. Five DR-DQ haplotypes were handled as single units for association and clustering, since linkage in the cohort was strong. The aim of the study was to test whether cataloging public T cell receptors could identify signatures of past pathogen exposure. Of the 300 to 400 genotyped donors, roughly 85% fell in the genetic ancestry cluster associated with self-reported Caucasian donors. The T cell repertoires of some 670 subjects were profiled by immunosequencing and related to cytomegalovirus serostatus. In an earlier analysis of a few hundred of the donors, high-throughput TCR beta sequencing was used to judge whether each TCR beta V gene segment behaved as functional or pseudogenic. HLA typing covered class I and class II loci at four-digit resolution. All discovery cohort repertoires had been generated on a single sequencing platform. Among a few hundred genotyped donors of the cohort, an average of approximately 250,000 unique TCR beta nucleotide sequences were sequenced per donor, around a sixth of them non-productive. Donor age, sex, ethnicity and CMV serostatus were compiled alongside the repertoire data. About 280 gigabases of sequencing data and roughly 80 million unique TCR sequences made up an early release that covered several hundred HLA-typed donors. In addition to the first cohort of roughly 670 subjects, a separate validation cohort of 130 or so different subjects was used. The number of typed donors differed by locus: 629-630 for A, B, C, DRB1 and DQB1; roughly 510 for DQA1; approximately 610 for DPA1; and some 470 for DPB1. Rather than using new phenotypic data, the later analysis identified candidate immune exposures from TCR beta sequences and from how often those sequences occurred across donors. High-throughput TCR immunosequencing, statistical association of individual TCRs with disease status, and machine learning were combined to predict cytomegalovirus infection status. A later genetic analysis used genome-wide SNP genotypes for about 60% of the 666 donors, treating that subset as a discovery cohort. A later analysis re-analyzed previously published TCR beta repertoires from approximately 670 donors and added high-resolution HLA genotyping to study TCR occurrence patterns. Beyond this particular receptor, the publication reports: Because HLA typing was unavailable for some donors at each locus, only the typed subset was used in association tests. A further reported finding was that TCR beta sequences accurately predicted the HLA-A and HLA-B alleles for most subjects in the first cohort. In vitro tests confirmed that a few of the cytomegalovirus-associated TCR beta chains recognize cytomegalovirus antigens. When HLA alleles, especially DR and DQ, strongly co-occurred, TCR associations were difficult to assign to individual alleles. The study listed approximately 150 TCR beta chains as associated with cytomegalovirus. In a later genetic analysis, fewer N-insertions in productive TCRs were reported among donors in an Asian-associated ancestry cluster than the approximately 630-donor mean. In a later analysis, the rate of TCR association differed among HLA loci, with DRB1 alleles having the most associated TCRs and HLA-C alleles having the fewest. In a later genetic analysis, a missense DCLRE1C variant was associated with V-gene and J-gene trimming of TCR beta chains, and the association was replicated in an independent cohort. Specific HLA alleles were associated with roughly 17,000 TCR beta sequences at a false discovery rate of 0.05 in a later analysis. Immune exposure information for the cohort was limited to CMV serostatus. A cluster of highly shared sequence variants was judged likely to be a technical artifact of the sequencing pipeline. Because counts were too low, roughly 18 rarely observed V segments, including chromosome 9 orphons, were left out of the earlier analysis of some 640 of the donors. In both the original and validation cohorts, the classifier was reported to diagnose cytomegalovirus status with high specificity and sensitivity. In a later analysis, HLA-associated TCR beta chains showed more clonal expansion and lower generation probabilities than non-associated chains that were equally common. This cohort had only TCR beta chains sequenced, and the lack of alpha or paired-chain data limited which features could be detected. Across donors, most TCR sequences were observed very rarely, whereas some public TCRs were present in many individuals. The presence/absence analyses assumed that sequencing depth was roughly uniform across donors, and that assumption may not be true. Linkage disequilibrium might explain the correlated functional status among segregating V segments, but an unknown experimental factor could not be ruled out. In a later analysis, most CMV-associated TCR beta chains were found to appear HLA-restricted, with HLA associations seemingly driven largely by CMV exposure. In an earlier analysis of 587 of the donors, most TCR beta V segments appeared in productive rearrangements about 87% or about 30% of the time, broadly matching IMGT annotations. According to a later analysis, parvovirus B19, influenza, CMV and Epstein-Barr virus appeared linked to several top co-occurrence clusters. It was suggested by the authors that the approach could potentially be generalized to other disease states and immunological phenotypes.

In total, 600 or so healthy bone marrow donors made up the cohort. All cohort members were sampled while nominally healthy, although unrecorded immune exposures were likely present. The donor was CMV seronegative and was included in the group of over 300 seronegative cohort members. Every donor gave a peripheral blood sample, and the peripheral blood mononuclear cells from that sample were used for TCR beta sequencing. Genomic DNA extraction from the blood cell samples was performed with the Qiagen DNeasy Blood Extraction Kit. The method was the immunoSEQ multiplex PCR assay. For the multiplex PCR, a mixture combining 60 forward primers for TCR Vbeta segments and 13 reverse primers for TCR Jbeta segments was used. The CDR3 region of rearranged TCR beta genes was amplified from genomic DNA by a multiplex PCR assay. Amplified TCR beta libraries were sequenced as 87-base-pair reads on the Illumina HiSeq System. Regarding the original processing steps: A later analysis counted around 72 million unique TCR beta chains across the 550 to 800 repertoires, and approximately 11 million of these chains were shared by at least two donors. Raw reads were error-corrected and collapsed into unique sequences with a nearest-neighbor algorithm that merged closely related sequences to remove PCR and sequencing errors. V, D and J gene segments were assigned by aligning CDR3 sequences to IMGT reference sequences. For a sequence to be retained, a match of at least six nucleotides to both a V gene segment and a J gene segment was required. A rearrangement was called productive if the CDR3 had no stop codons and remained in frame with V and J, and every other rearrangement was called non-productive. Following IMGT convention, CDR3 was defined as the stretch from the second conserved V-encoded cysteine to the conserved J-encoded phenylalanine. In an earlier analysis of just under 600 of the donors, sequences lacking an unambiguous match to a single V gene segment were excluded. An earlier analysis of several hundred of the donors classified V segments as functional when productive rearrangements were above 56.7% and as segregating when the standard deviation between donors was above 5%. A statistical classification framework was built to diagnose cytomegalovirus status from the catalog of TCR beta chain sequences. In a later analysis, V and J genes were assigned by comparing TCR nucleotide sequences against IMGT/GENE-DB human TR gene sequences. The TCRdist pipeline was used in a later analysis to assign CDR3 sequences and most-parsimonious VDJ recombination scenarios. In a later analysis, each TCR beta chain was defined by its CDR3 amino acid sequence together with its V-gene family, and reads lacking a unique V-gene family were excluded. As a way to deal with suspected cross-contamination and a sequencing artifact, a later analysis dropped under 600 nucleotide sequences that were highly shared and had low generation probability. In a later analysis, a clonal expansion index was calculated for each public chain from normalized within-repertoire ranks of inferred template counts. Generation probabilities in a later analysis came from a VDJ recombination model fitted to out-of-frame rearrangements, and those results were checked against IGoR. In a later analysis, TCR-TCR, TCR-HLA and TCR-CMV co-occurrence was scored with hypergeometric tests, and a repertoire-size bias correction was applied to TCR pairs. In a later analysis, false discovery rates were estimated by permuting HLA or CMV assignments 20 times. In a later analysis, co-occurring TCRs were grouped using DBSCAN, with TCRdist sequence similarity added in when clustering inside HLA-allele-positive subsets. For co-occurrence clustering, repertoires with fewer than 30,000 or more than 120,000 public chains were excluded, along with a handful of repertoires with anomalous nucleotide sharing. Entries here come from immuneACCESS through TCRdb and include only in-frame sequences with V and J called. Some clones fail to appear in such tables; in the studies checked, an unresolved V gene covers under half of the shortfall, and the cause of the remainder is unknown. V, J and clone size are those of that table, while D and trimming were read from the DNA. The sample has some 190,000 clones on record, around 80% of them singletons. The leading ten clones occupy under 2% of the sample.

In regard to this clone: It lacks a known antigen. No clone much larger than this one lies a single base away; base qualities are absent.

Specimen: PBMCs. The sequence came from a woman in her 30s in good health and CMV-seronegative.

The encoded CDR3 is CASSTGTSGGLGGDTQYF. The DNA reads TGCGCCAGCAGCACGGGGACTAGCGGGGGGCTAGGAGGAGATACGCAGTATTTT. Recombination joined TRBV5-1 with TRBJ2-3; 15 junctional bases match TRBD2. According to the germline V gene, CDR1 reads SGHRS and CDR2 reads YFSETQ. The cysteine opens and the phenylalanine closes a CDR3 of 18 amino acids. Just the 54-base CDR3 DNA is kept, in frame starting at base 1. Unmatched junction bases come to 11, with V trimmed by 4 bases and J by 5 bases.